Listed below are T cell receptor beta chains from one sample, sequenced in a study of CD8+CD57+ T cells in acquired aplastic anemia. TCRdb redid the calling of the reads with MiXCR, one entry per CDR3 protein. In the table there are some 98,000 distinct CDR3 sequences, about 67% of which are singletons. Material for sequencing was sorted CD4+, CD8+, or CD8+CD57+ T cells (not recorded which) from PBMCs. The receptors derive from a human donor with aplastic anemia. Each CDR3 is given without its conserved first and last residue. Only some rows state a clone size, as once, few, many or a class for expanded clones.

j_gene | v_gene | abundance | CDR3aa
TRBJ1-3 | TRBV7-4 | NA | ASSLSTTIY
TRBJ1-1 | TRBV20-1 | few | SARKGNYAF
TRBJ2-1 | TRBV2 | NA | ASSIRDTYNEQF
TRBJ2-3 | TRBV12-3/TRBV12-4 | NA | ASSKERGGTDTQY
TRBJ1-1 | TRBV4-3 | NA | ASSQDRGMNTEAF
TRBJ1-4 | TRBV20-1 | NA | SARDWDGDFQEVTNEKLF
TRBJ1-2 | TRBV4-2 | NA | ASSQGAGANYGYT
TRBJ1-2 | TRBV25-1 | few | ASSSDQVDGYT
TRBJ1-5 | TRBV15 | NA | ATSRGQSNQPQH
TRBJ1-3 | TRBV29-1 | NA | SVRDSGNTIY
TRBJ2-7 | TRBV25-1 | NA | ASSLVGTRGHQN
TRBJ2-1 | TRBV2 | NA | ASGWGLAGNEQF
TRBJ2-7 | TRBV11-2 | many | ASSGWTGYEQY
TRBJ1-2 | TRBV7-3 | NA | ASSLTGLYGYT
TRBJ1-3 | TRBV20-1 | NA | SAMVDGSGNTIY
TRBJ2-1 | TRBV24-1 | NA | ATSDGLPYNEQF
TRBJ1-2 | TRBV6-2/TRBV6-3 | once | ASMGGAHYGYT
TRBJ2-6 | TRBV6-1 | NA | ASLGRELMSGANVLT
TRBJ2-2 | TRBV2 | few | ASSIDRATGELF
TRBJ2-1 | TRBV7-9 | few | ASTTGYNNEQF
TRBJ1-6 | TRBV19 | once | ASRYGDNSPLH
TRBJ2-3 | TRBV24-1 | NA | ATSAPLSTDTQY
TRBJ2-6 | TRBV19 | NA | ASSTPRGSGANVLT
TRBJ2-7 | TRBV20-1 | NA | SARDGGTYEQY
TRBJ1-1 | TRBV7-3 | NA | ASSLGQGTEAF
TRBJ1-2 | TRBV20-1 | many | SASPQGQYGYT